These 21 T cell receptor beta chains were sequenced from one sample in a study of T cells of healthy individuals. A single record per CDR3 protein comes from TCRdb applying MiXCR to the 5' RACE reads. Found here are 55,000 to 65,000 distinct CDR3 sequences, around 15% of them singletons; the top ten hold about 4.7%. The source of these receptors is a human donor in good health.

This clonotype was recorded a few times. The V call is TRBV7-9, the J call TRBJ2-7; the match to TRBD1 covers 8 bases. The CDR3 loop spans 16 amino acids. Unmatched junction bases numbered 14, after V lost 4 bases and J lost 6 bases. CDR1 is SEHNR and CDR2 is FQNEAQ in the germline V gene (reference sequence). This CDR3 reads CASSSSRTGYVVEQYF. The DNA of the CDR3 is TGTGCCAGCAGCTCGTCTAGGACAGGGTACGTTGTCGAGCAGTACTTC.

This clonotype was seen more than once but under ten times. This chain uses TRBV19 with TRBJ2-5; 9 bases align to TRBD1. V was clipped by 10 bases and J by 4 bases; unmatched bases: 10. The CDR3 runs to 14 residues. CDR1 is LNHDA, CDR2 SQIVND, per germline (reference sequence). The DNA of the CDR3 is TGTGCCACTAAACGCACAGGGGGCCGAGAGACCCAGTACTTC. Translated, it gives CATKRTGGRETQYF.

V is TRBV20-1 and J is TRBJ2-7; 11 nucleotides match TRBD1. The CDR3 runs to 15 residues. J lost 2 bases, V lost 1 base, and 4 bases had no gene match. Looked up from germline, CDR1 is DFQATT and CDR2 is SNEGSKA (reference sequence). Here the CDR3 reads CSARAPGQGAYEQYF. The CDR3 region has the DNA TGCAGTGCTAGAGCTCCGGGACAGGGGGCCTACGAGCAGTACTTC.

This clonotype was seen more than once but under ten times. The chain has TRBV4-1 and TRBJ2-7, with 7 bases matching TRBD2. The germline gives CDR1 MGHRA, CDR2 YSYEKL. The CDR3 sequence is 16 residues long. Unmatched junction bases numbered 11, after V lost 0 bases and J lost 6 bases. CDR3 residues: CASSQDPVSGLLEQYF. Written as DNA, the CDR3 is TGCGCCAGCAGCCAAGATCCGGTTAGCGGGCTCCTCGAGCAGTACTTC.

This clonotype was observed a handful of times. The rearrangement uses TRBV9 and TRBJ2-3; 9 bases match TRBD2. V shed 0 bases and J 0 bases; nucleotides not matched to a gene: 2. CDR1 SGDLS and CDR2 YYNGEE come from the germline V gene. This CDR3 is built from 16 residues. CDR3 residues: CASSVVAGASTDTQYF. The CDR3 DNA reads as TGTGCCAGCAGCGTAGTAGCGGGGGCCAGCACAGATACGCAGTATTTT.

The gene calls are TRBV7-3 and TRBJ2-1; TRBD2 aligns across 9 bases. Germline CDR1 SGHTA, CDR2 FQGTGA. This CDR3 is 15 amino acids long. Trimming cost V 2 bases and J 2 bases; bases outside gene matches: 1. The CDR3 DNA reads TGTGCCAGCAGCTTAGCTAGCGGGGCCTACAATGAGCAGTTCTTC. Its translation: CASSLASGAYNEQFF.

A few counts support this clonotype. CDR3 coding DNA: TGTGCCATCAAACCAAAGGGGACCAATTACAATGAGCAGTTCTTC. Amino acid sequence: CAIKPKGTNYNEQFF. The rearrangement links TRBV10-3 to TRBJ2-1; either TRBD1 or TRBD2 may supply D (5 bases each). This CDR3 comprises 15 residues. The germline V gene has CDR1 ENHRY and CDR2 SYGVKD. Trimming shortened V by 7 bases and J by 4 bases, and 17 bases separated the two germline ends.

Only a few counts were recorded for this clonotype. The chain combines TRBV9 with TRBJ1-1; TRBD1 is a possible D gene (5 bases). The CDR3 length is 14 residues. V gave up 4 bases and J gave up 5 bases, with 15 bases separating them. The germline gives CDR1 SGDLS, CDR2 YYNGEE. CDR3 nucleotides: TGTGCCAGCAGCCCCGACCCAGCAGGGACTGAAGCTTTCTTT. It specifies CASSPDPAGTEAFF.

The chain's CDR3 is CASSLDGYSNQPQHF. In DNA, the CDR3 is TGCGCCAGCAGCTTGGACGGATATAGCAATCAGCCCCAGCATTTT. This chain uses TRBV5-1 with TRBJ1-5, with D hard to call. The CDR3 has 15 residues. Germline CDR1 SGHRS, CDR2 YFSETQ. Trimming left V 0 bases short and J 0 bases short, with 7 bases between.

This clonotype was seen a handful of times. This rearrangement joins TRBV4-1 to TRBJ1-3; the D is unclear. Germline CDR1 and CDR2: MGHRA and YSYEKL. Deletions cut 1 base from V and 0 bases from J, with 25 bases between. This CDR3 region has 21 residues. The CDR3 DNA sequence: TGCGCCAGCAGCCAAGTGGGATCGTTAACTACGGACCGCATCTCTGGAAACACCATATATTTT. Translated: CASSQVGSLTTDRISGNTIYF.

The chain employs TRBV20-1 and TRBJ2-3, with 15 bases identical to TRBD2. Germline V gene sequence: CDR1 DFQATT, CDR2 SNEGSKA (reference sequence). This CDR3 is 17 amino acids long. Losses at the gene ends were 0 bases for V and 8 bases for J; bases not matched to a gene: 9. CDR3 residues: CSARDPGLAGGAGTQYF. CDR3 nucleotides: TGCAGTGCTAGAGATCCCGGACTAGCGGGGGGGGCCGGTACGCAGTATTTT.

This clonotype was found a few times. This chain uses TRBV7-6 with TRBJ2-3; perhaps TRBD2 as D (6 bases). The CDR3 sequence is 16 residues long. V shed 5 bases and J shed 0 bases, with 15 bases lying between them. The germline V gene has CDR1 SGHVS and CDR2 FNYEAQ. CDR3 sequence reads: CASSPKTGGSTDTQYF. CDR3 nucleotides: TGTGCCAGCAGCCCCAAAACCGGAGGGAGCACAGATACGCAGTATTTT.

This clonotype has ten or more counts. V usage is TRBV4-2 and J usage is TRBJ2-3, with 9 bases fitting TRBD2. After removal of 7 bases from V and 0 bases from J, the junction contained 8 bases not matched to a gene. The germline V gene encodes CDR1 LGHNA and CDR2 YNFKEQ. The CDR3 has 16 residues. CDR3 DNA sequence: TGTGCCAGCACGGTTAGCGGGAGCACTAGCACAGATACGCAGTATTTT. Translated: CASTVSGSTSTDTQYF.

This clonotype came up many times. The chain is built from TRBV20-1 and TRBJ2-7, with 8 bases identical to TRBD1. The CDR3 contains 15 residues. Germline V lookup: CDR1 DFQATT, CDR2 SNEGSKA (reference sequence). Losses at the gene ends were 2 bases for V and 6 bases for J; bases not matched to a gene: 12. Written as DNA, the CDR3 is TGCAGTGCTAGACCCCGGACAGGGACAGTTCTCGAGCAGTACTTC. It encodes CSARPRTGTVLEQYF.

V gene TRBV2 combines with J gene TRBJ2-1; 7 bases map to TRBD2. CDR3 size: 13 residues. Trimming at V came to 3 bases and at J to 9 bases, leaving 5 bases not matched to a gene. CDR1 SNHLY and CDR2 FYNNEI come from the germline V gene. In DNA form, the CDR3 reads TGTGCCAGCAGTGAGGAGGGAGGGTTTGAGCAGTTCTTC. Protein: CASSEEGGFEQFF. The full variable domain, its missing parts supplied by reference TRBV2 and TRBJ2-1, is EPEVTQTPSHQVTQMGQEVILRCVPISNHLYFYWYRQILGQKVEFLVSFYNNEISEKSEIFDDQFSVERPDGSNFTLKIRSTKLEDSAMYFCASSEEGGFEQFFGPGTRLTVL.

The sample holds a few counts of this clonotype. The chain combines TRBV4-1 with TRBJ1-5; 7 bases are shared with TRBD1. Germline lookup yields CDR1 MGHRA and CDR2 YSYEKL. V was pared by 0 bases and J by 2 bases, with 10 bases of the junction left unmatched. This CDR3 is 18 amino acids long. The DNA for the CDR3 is TGCGCCAGCAGCCAAGAAGTGAGACAGGGTGCTCGCAATCAGCCCCAGCATTTT. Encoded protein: CASSQEVRQGARNQPQHF.

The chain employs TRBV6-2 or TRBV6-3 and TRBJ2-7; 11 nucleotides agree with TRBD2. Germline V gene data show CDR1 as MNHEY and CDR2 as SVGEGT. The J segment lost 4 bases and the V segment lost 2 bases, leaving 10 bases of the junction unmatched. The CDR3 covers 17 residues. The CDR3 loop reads CASSYLFTSGSRYEQYF. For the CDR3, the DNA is TGTGCCAGCAGTTACCTATTTACTAGCGGGAGTAGGTACGAGCAGTACTTC.

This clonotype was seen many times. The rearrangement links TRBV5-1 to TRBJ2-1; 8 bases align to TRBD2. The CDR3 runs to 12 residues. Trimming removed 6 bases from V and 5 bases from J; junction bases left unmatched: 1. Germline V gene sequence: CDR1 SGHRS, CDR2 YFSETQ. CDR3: CASIAGHNEQFF. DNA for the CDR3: TGCGCCAGCATAGCGGGGCACAATGAGCAGTTCTTC.

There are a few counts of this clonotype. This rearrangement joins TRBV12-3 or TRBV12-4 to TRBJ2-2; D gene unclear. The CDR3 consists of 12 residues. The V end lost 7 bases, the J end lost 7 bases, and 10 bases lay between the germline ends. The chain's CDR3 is CASTTPGGELFF. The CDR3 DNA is TGTGCCAGCACTACCCCGGGCGGGGAGCTGTTTTTT.

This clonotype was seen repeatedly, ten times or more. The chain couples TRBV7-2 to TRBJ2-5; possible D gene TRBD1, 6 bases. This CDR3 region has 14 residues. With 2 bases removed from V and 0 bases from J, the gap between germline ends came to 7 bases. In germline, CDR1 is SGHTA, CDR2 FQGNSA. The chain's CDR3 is CASSLRGNQETQYF. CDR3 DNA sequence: TGTGCCAGCAGCTTAAGGGGGAACCAAGAGACCCAGTACTTC.

The CDR3 nucleotides are TGCAGCGTCGGAGAGAGCGGGCAAAACATTCAGTACTTC. Its protein product is CSVGESGQNIQYF. The V gene is TRBV29-1, the J gene TRBJ2-4; D is possibly TRBD2 (6 bases). Germline-derived CDR1 and CDR2 are SQVTM and ANQGSEA. This CDR3 has 13 residues. V dropped 6 bases and J dropped 5 bases, with 14 bases sitting between them. The full variable domain, in which reference TRBV29-1 and TRBJ2-4 provide the parts outside the CDR3, is SAVISQKPSRDICQRGTSLTIQCQVDSQVTMMFWYRQQPGQSLTLIATANQGSEATYESGFVIDKFPISRPNLTFSTLTVSNMSPEDSSIYLCSVGESGQNIQYFGAGTRLSVL.